These 5 T cell receptor beta chains originate from one sample sequenced in a study of TIL therapy for anti-PD-1-resistant metastatic lung cancer (dated by TCRdb to the early 2020s). TCR beta CDR3 regions were amplified from genomic DNA by bias-controlled multiplex PCR with the immunoSEQ v3 hsTCRB kit. TCRdb holds this immuneACCESS table with in-frame rearrangements only. Some clones are missing; in checked studies, unresolved V genes explain under half, and the rest has no known cause. The sample table contains 95,000 or so clones; only one count was recorded for less than 70% of them. Together, the top ten hold approximately 10% of the sample. Reading the label with the study, this specimen's time point is: pre-treatment sample, taken before nivolumab and TIL therapy. Excised metastases, mostly pleural nodules or supraclavicular lymph nodes, were used as baseline tumor samples and were taken from the same resection from which TIL were grown.

This specimen consisted of tumor tissue, obtained at baseline. These receptors were obtained from a person between 30 and 79 years old with non-small cell lung cancer.

This clone has only one observation. The chain combines TRBV6-2 or TRBV6-3 with TRBJ1-1; 9 nucleotides agree with TRBD1. CDR1 and CDR2 from the germline V gene are MNHEY and SVGEGT. The CDR3 runs to 14 residues. V trimming: 6 bases; J trimming: 1 base; junction bases outside the gene matches: 3. CDR3 DNA sequence: TGTGCCAGCAGCGACAGGGGGGAGAACACTGAAGCTTTCTTT. Amino acid sequence: CASSDRGENTEAFF.

This clone was seen only a few times. One base away lies a much larger clone, so this may be a sequencing read error. This specimen includes other DNA sequences encoding the same CDR3. This chain connects TRBV30 to TRBJ2-2; TRBD2 aligns across 7 bases. V trimming: 3 bases; J trimming: 6 bases; junction bases outside the gene matches: 10. The CDR3 totals 15 residues. Germline-derived CDR1 and CDR2 are GTSNPN and SVGIG (reference sequence). The CDR3 region has the DNA TGTGCCTGGAGGGTGGGGGGGAGCGTTGCCGGGGAGCTGTTTTTT. Its translation is CAWRVGGSVAGELFF.

This chain uses TRBV30 with TRBJ2-3; TRBD2 matches at 7 bases. The CDR3 runs 15 residues. In germline, CDR1 is GTSNPN, CDR2 SVGIG (reference sequence). V gave up 2 bases and J gave up 3 bases; unmatched junction bases: 8. CDR3 DNA sequence: TGTGCCTGGAGTTCTGGGGGAGGGTGGACAGATACGCAGTATTTT. It is translated as CAWSSGGGWTDTQYF.

This clone came up once. This chain links TRBV3-1 (or the pseudogene TRBV3-2) with TRBJ2-4, with 7 bases identical to TRBD1. Looked up from germline, CDR1 is LGHDT and CDR2 is YNNKEL (reference sequence). V trimming: 0 bases; J trimming: 3 bases; junction bases outside the gene matches: 11. The CDR3 runs to 18 residues. The CDR3 sequence is CASSQDFKAGGCKNIQYF. The CDR3 DNA reads TGTGCCAGCAGCCAAGATTTTAAGGCAGGGGGTTGCAAAAACATTCAGTACTTC.

J is TRBJ2-7 and V is TRBV28; either TRBD1 or TRBD2 may supply D (5 bases each). Germline V gives CDR1 MDHEN, CDR2 SYDVKM. Trimming took off 5 bases at V and 3 bases at J, with 23 bases between the two ends. The CDR3 runs to 17 residues. The CDR3 DNA follows: TGTGCCAGCAGTCCCATTATTGGGGGAAACACCCTCTACGAGCAGTACTTC. Translating it yields CASSPIIGGNTLYEQYF.